This T cell receptor beta chain was sequenced in a study of blood T cell repertoires in COVID-19. Study context: T cells, B-cell-depleted T cells, or PBMCs provided the cDNA or gDNA that served as material.

CDR1 MDHEN and CDR2 SYDVKM come from the germline V gene. The CDR3 runs 13 residues. The germline V and J ends were trimmed by 5 bases and 12 bases, with 20 bases remaining between them. The Seattle patients, enrolled during active infection, were followed longitudinally. Original processing methods: Estimation of nucleated cell counts was performed using reference gene primer amplification. The repertoire was sequenced with immunoSEQ multiplex PCR; TCRdb's copy has only in-frame clones and lacks some. The V and J calls and clone size come from that table; D and trimming were worked out from the DNA. The sample lists 350,000 to 500,000 clones, 80% to 90% occurring once.

The receptor comes from a young man with COVID-19, enrolled during active disease. Material: peripheral blood. The V and J genes are TRBV28 and TRBJ2-7; tentative D call: TRBD2 (5 bases). The CDR3 nucleotides are TGTGCCAGCAGTCCACTCCGGAGGAGAGGGCCGTACTTC. Amino acids: CASSPLRRRGPYF.